This record concerns one T cell receptor (beta chain) sequence. Germline CDR1 and CDR2: MGHRA and YSYEKL. Trimming stripped 5 bases from V and 5 bases from J, with 13 bases between. This CDR3 spans 14 amino acids. This entry belongs to a study of preoperative IRX-2 immunotherapy in early breast cancer. Documented treatment: preoperative locoregional IRX-2 cytokine immunotherapy. Preoperative locoregional IRX-2 cytokine immunotherapy was tested in the phase Ib source study. Repertoires were generated with immunoSEQ multiplex PCR, while TCRdb's copy carries only in-frame clones and drops some. The sample consists of 20,000 to 30,000 clones, approximately 96% of them appearing once.

The TCR was taken from a human donor with breast cancer. The rearrangement joins TRBV4-1 to TRBJ2-1, with D possibly matching TRBD2 (5 bases). This material consisted of tumor tissue, taken after IRX-2 immunotherapy. This CDR3 reads CASSFGVFDNEQFF. CDR3 nucleotide sequence: TGCGCCAGCAGCTTCGGGGTATTCGACAATGAGCAGTTCTTC.